This T cell receptor (beta chain) was sequenced in a study of blood T cells in healthy people across ages. Study-level results: There were more naive CD4+ cells and higher diversity in long-lived donors than in aged donors.

Of note for this clonotype: The antigen is not known.

A J-beta primer mix and a sample-barcoded 5' primer were used in a second PCR of about 7 to 12 cycles. TCRdb reprocessed the 5' RACE reads via MiXCR and lists one record per CDR3 protein. The sample carries approximately 880,000 distinct CDR3 sequences, under 50% recorded once. V was pared by 1 base and J by 6 bases, with 7 bases of the junction left unmatched. CDR3 length: 17 residues. The germline V gene encodes CDR1 LGHNA and CDR2 YNFKEQ. This sequence was found in a man in his thirties or forties in good health. Material for sequencing was blood. The rearrangement joins TRBV4-2 to TRBJ2-4; 12 bases fit TRBD2. The CDR3 region has the DNA TGTGCCAGCAGCCAAGTTTCTAGCGGGGGGGAAAGAAACATTCAGTACTTC. Translation: CASSQVSSGGERNIQYF.